The 32 T cell receptor beta chains below were found in one sample sequenced in a study of regulatory T cells in long-lasting Graves disease. The authors built TCR beta libraries using iRepertoire HTBI primers and Arm-PCR of CDR3 regions. TCRdb redid the calling of the multiplex PCR reads with MiXCR, one entry per CDR3 protein. Of a few hundred thousand distinct CDR3 sequences listed, roughly a fifth are singletons. Time point of the sample: persistent/refractory GD, antithyroid drugs over 5 years with positive TRAb. Generation of the TCR library employed RNA extracted from PBMCs. The input for sequencing was peripheral blood mononuclear cells (PBMCs), taken when the disease was refractory, from a patient treated with antithyroid drugs. The receptors here all came from a female donor with Graves disease.

The chain carries TRBV12-3 or TRBV12-4 and TRBJ2-5, with 7 bases that match TRBD2. V shed 2 bases, J shed 2 bases, and the junction held 5 bases outside the gene matches. CDR3 length: 15 residues. CDR3 sequence reads: CASSLLRGTQETQYF. The CDR3 nucleotides are TGTGCCAGCAGTTTATTGCGGGGGACGCAAGAGACCCAGTACTTC.

The V call is TRBV19, the J call TRBJ2-3; 7 nucleotides align to TRBD2. This CDR3 is built from 17 residues. The germline V gene has CDR1 LNHDA and CDR2 SQIVND (reference sequence). Germline trimming cut 5 bases from V and 2 bases from J; bases unmatched to any gene: 13. The CDR3 DNA reads TGTGCCAGTAGTCGTACCCAGGCGGGAGCCCTCACAGATACGCAGTATTTT. This sequence encodes CASSRTQAGALTDTQYF. The full variable domain, with the rest looked up from reference TRBV19 and TRBJ2-3, is DGGITQSPKYLFRKEGQNVTLSCEQNLNHDAMYWYRQDPGQGLRLIYYSQIVNDFQKGDIAEGYSVSREKKESFPLTVTSAQKNPTAFYLCASSRTQAGALTDTQYFGPGTRLTVL.

This clonotype has ten or more counts. The chain combines TRBV28 with TRBJ2-7, with TRBD1 matching 10 bases. The V gene end was trimmed by 5 bases and the J gene end by 5 bases; junction bases not matched to a gene: 6. Germline V gene sequence: CDR1 MDHEN, CDR2 SYDVKM. There are 14 residues in the CDR3. The CDR3 loop is CASSTTGGKDEQYF. The CDR3 DNA reads as TGTGCCAGCAGTACGACAGGGGGCAAGGACGAGCAGTACTTC.

This clonotype turned up a few times. The chain uses TRBV27 and TRBJ1-2; TRBD1 matches 10 bases. J was trimmed by 7 bases and V by 5 bases; bases with no gene match: 7. Germline CDR1 and CDR2: MNHEY and SMNVEV (reference sequence). The CDR3 extends over 14 amino acids. CDR3 sequence reads: CASSRQGALSGYTF. CDR3 in DNA: TGTGCCAGCAGTCGACAGGGGGCTTTGAGTGGCTACACCTTC.

The rearrangement joins TRBV30 to TRBJ1-1; D is undetermined. This CDR3 is built from 15 residues. The V end was cut by 2 bases, the J end by 1 base, with 14 bases between. Germline CDR1 GTSNPN, CDR2 SVGIG (reference sequence). CDR3 region: CAWSFPRLRNTEAFF. DNA for the CDR3: TGTGCCTGGAGTTTCCCTCGGCTCAGGAACACTGAAGCTTTCTTT.

This clonotype has just a few counts. For the CDR3, the DNA is TGTGCCAGCAAAAAAACCTCCGGGACAGGAGCCTACGAGCAGTACTTC. Protein: CASKKTSGTGAYEQYF. The rearrangement links TRBV27 to TRBJ2-7; 8 bases agree with TRBD1. Germline V CDR1 and CDR2: MNHEY, SMNVEV (reference sequence). Germline trimming cut 7 bases from V and 2 bases from J; bases unmatched to any gene: 13. The length of the CDR3 is 16 residues.

The rearrangement links TRBV3-1 to TRBJ2-1, with D uncertain. The germline V gene has CDR1 LGHDT and CDR2 YNNKEL (reference sequence). The CDR3 totals 14 residues. The V end was cut by 0 bases, the J end by 6 bases, with 9 bases between. The CDR3 sequence: CASSQDSSVNEQFF. CDR3 DNA: TGTGCCAGCAGCCAAGATTCCAGTGTCAATGAGCAGTTCTTC.

This clonotype has a count of ten or more. The chain employs TRBV12-3 or TRBV12-4 and TRBJ2-7; D is perhaps TRBD2 (5 bases). Deletions cut 4 bases from V and 6 bases from J, with 19 bases between. The CDR3 contains 15 residues. The CDR3 DNA sequence: TGTGCCAGCAGTTCCCCAGGACTGGCTCCCCGCGAGCAGTACTTC. It is translated as CASSSPGLAPREQYF.

This clonotype has a count of ten or more. The rearrangement joins TRBV9 to TRBJ2-5; 7 nucleotides align to TRBD2. The length of the CDR3 is 14 residues. With 2 bases clipped from V and 3 bases from J, the junction kept 4 bases outside the gene matches. From germline, CDR1 is SGDLS and CDR2 YYNGEE. The CDR3 loop is CASSVGLEKETQYF. The CDR3 DNA reads TGTGCCAGCAGCGTCGGACTAGAGAAAGAGACCCAGTACTTC.

This chain connects TRBV30 to TRBJ1-2, with 10 nucleotides matching TRBD1. CDR1 is GTSNPN and CDR2 is SVGIG in the germline V gene (reference sequence). V gave up 5 bases and J gave up 8 bases; unmatched junction bases: 17. There are 16 residues in the CDR3. CDR3 in amino acids: CAWLPLRDRGRGGYTF. The CDR3 nucleotides are TGTGCCTGGCTCCCGCTCCGGGACAGGGGCCGCGGGGGCTACACCTTC.

This clonotype was seen a handful of times. This rearrangement joins TRBV19 to TRBJ1-1; unclear D gene. The CDR3 is 13 residues long. CDR1 LNHDA and CDR2 SQIVND come from the germline V gene (reference sequence). With 7 bases removed from V and 5 bases from J, the gap between germline ends came to 14 bases. The CDR3 sequence is CASTQGGRTEAFF. The DNA of the CDR3 is TGTGCCAGTACTCAAGGAGGGAGAACTGAAGCTTTCTTT.

This clonotype appeared a few times. This sequence joins TRBV20-1 and TRBJ2-7; either TRBD1 or TRBD2 may fit D (6 bases each). CDR1 DFQATT and CDR2 SNEGSKA come from the germline V gene (reference sequence). The CDR3 sequence is 14 residues long. Trimming removed 2 bases from V and 5 bases from J, with 16 bases in between. This CDR3 is CSARRGGTGHEQYF. In DNA, the CDR3 is TGCAGTGCTAGACGAGGGGGGACGGGACACGAGCAGTACTTC.

Points on this clonotype: The likely explanation is a read error, given a far larger clone one base away. The chain carries TRBV7-4 and TRBJ2-5; possibly TRBD1 or TRBD2 for D (5 bases each). V gave up 6 bases and J gave up 6 bases, with 14 bases separating them. There are 13 residues in the CDR3. Germline V gene sequence: CDR1 SGHVT, CDR2 SQSDAQ. The CDR3 DNA reads as TGTGCCAGCAGGTCCGGGACCGGTCAGACCCAGTACTTC. This encodes CASRSGTGQTQYF. Looking up the rest from reference TRBV7-4 and TRBJ2-5 gives the full variable domain: GAGVSQSPRYKVAKRGRDVALRCDSISGHVTLYWYRQTLGQGSEVLTYSQSDAQRDKSGRPSGRFSAERPERSVSTLKIQRTEQGDSAVYLCASRSGTGQTQYFGPGTRLLVL.

This clonotype was recorded many times. The junction differs from germline at one of its ends, possibly a read error. This chain links TRBV20-1 with TRBJ2-7; 7 nucleotides match TRBD2. The CDR3 totals 14 residues. Germline V gene sequence: CDR1 DFQATT, CDR2 SNEGSKA (reference sequence). Here the CDR3 DNA reads TGCAGTGCCAGAGAGGGCGGGAGAGCTTACGAGCAGTACTTC. Protein product: CSAREGGRAYEQYF.

This clonotype showed up many times. The chain combines TRBV15 with TRBJ1-5; no clear D gene. The V and J ends lost 0 bases and 7 bases respectively, with 7 bases between them. Germline assignment: CDR1 LNHNV and CDR2 YYDKDF (reference sequence). The CDR3 loop spans 13 amino acids. CDR3 nucleotides: TGTGCCACCAGCAGAGATGGGCGACAGCCCCAGCATTTT. Translated, it gives CATSRDGRQPQHF.

This clonotype was seen at least ten times. The chain carries TRBV12-3 or TRBV12-4 and TRBJ1-3; D not resolved. The CDR3 is made up of 16 amino acids. The V end lost 6 bases, the J end lost 4 bases, and 19 bases lay between the germline ends. CDR3 amino acids: CASSSSPGSLGNTIYF. DNA of the CDR3: TGTGCCAGCAGCTCATCACCGGGCTCTCTCGGAAACACCATATATTTT.

The sample holds many counts of this clonotype. The V gene is TRBV27, the J gene TRBJ1-6; D may be TRBD1 (5 bases). CDR1 MNHEY and CDR2 SMNVEV come from the germline V gene (reference sequence). The CDR3 sequence is 16 residues long. Trimming removed 5 bases at V and 7 bases at J, with 18 bases between. The CDR3 nucleotides are TGTGCCAGCAGTAGGTCGGGACCCCGGGGAAATTCACCCCTCCACTTT. This sequence encodes CASSRSGPRGNSPLHF.

This clonotype was observed a handful of times. This chain links TRBV27 with TRBJ1-6, with D unresolved. CDR1 is MNHEY and CDR2 is SMNVEV in the germline V gene (reference sequence). V was trimmed by 5 bases and J by 7 bases, leaving 15 bases between them. The CDR3 runs 15 residues. This chain's CDR3 is CASSPQEPRNSPLHF. The CDR3 region has the DNA TGTGCCAGCAGTCCCCAAGAACCACGAAATTCACCCCTCCACTTT.

Ten or more counts support this clonotype. J is TRBJ2-2 and V is TRBV7-3; D unclear. Germline V lookup: CDR1 SGHTA, CDR2 FQGTGA. Trimming took 4 bases from V and 2 from J, leaving 8 bases between them. The CDR3 totals 14 residues. The CDR3 DNA reads TGTGCCAGCAGCTCCGCAACCAACACCGGGGAGCTGTTTTTT. Its translation is CASSSATNTGELFF.

This clonotype appeared many times. V and J are TRBV20-1 and TRBJ1-2; D is unresolved. Germline-derived CDR1 and CDR2 are DFQATT and SNEGSKA (reference sequence). Deletions cut 1 base from V and 8 bases from J, with 8 bases between. The CDR3 sequence is 11 residues long. The CDR3 sequence: CSARVQRGYTF. In DNA, the CDR3 is TGCAGTGCTAGAGTCCAACGAGGCTACACCTTC.

This clonotype was seen once. The chain has TRBV2 and TRBJ2-3, with TRBD1 matching 12 bases. The CDR3 has 18 amino acids. The V and J ends lost 2 bases and 0 bases, in that order; junction bases with no gene match: 6. Germline V CDR1 and CDR2: SNHLY, FYNNEI. The CDR3 DNA follows: TGTGCCAGCAGTGAATTCTCGGGACAGGGGGCGAGCACAGATACGCAGTATTTT. This codes for CASSEFSGQGASTDTQYF.

The CDR3 nucleotides read TGTGCCAGCAGCTTAGCGGGACTAGCGGGAGGCGAGCAGTACTTC. This codes for CASSLAGLAGGEQYF. The chain uses TRBV7-4 and TRBJ2-7; 15 nucleotides agree with TRBD2. V gave up 0 bases and J gave up 6 bases; unmatched junction bases: 0. This CDR3 is built from 15 residues. CDR1 and CDR2 (germline): SGHVT, SQSDAQ.

The V call is TRBV6-1, the J call TRBJ2-7; TRBD1 matches at 7 bases. The germline CDR1 and CDR2 sequences are MNHNS and SASEGT. The length of the CDR3 is 14 residues. V trimming: 6 bases; J trimming: 0 bases; junction bases outside the gene matches: 5. CDR3 region: CASRTGQVSYEQYF. DNA for the CDR3: TGTGCCAGCAGAACCGGACAGGTCTCCTACGAGCAGTACTTC.

This clonotype was seen repeatedly, ten times or more. The V and J genes are TRBV6-1 and TRBJ1-1; D ambiguous. The CDR3 has 13 amino acids. The germline V and J ends were trimmed by 10 bases and 3 bases, with 15 bases remaining between them. Germline V lookup: CDR1 MNHNS, CDR2 SASEGT. CDR3 bases: TGTGCCACCACCCTCCGCGGAGACACTGAAGCTTTCTTT. Translated, it gives CATTLRGDTEAFF.

This clonotype appeared once. One end of the junction is discordant with germline, which a read error may explain. The V and J genes are TRBV12-3 or TRBV12-4 and TRBJ2-1; TRBD1 matches 12 bases. The CDR3 runs 14 residues. CDR3 DNA sequence: TGTGCCAGCAGTTCGGGACAGGGGGCCAATGATCAGTTCTTC. Amino acids: CASSSGQGANDQFF.

This clonotype was seen a few times. This chain connects TRBV20-1 to TRBJ2-7, with 9 bases aligning to TRBD1. Germline V CDR1 and CDR2: DFQATT, SNEGSKA (reference sequence). V shed 2 bases, J shed 2 bases, and the junction held 4 bases outside the gene matches. The CDR3 consists of 14 residues. DNA for the CDR3: TGCAGTGCTAGAAGGGGACAGGGTCCCTACGAGCAGTACTTC. Amino acids: CSARRGQGPYEQYF.

The genes are TRBV5-1 and TRBJ1-6; D gene uncertain. V lost 4 bases, J lost 10 bases, and 21 bases lay in between. This CDR3 contains 16 residues. Germline V CDR1 and CDR2: SGHRS, YFSETQ. The CDR3 is CASSPDGGDFGSPLHF. The CDR3 DNA sequence: TGCGCCAGCAGCCCGGATGGAGGCGACTTCGGATCACCCCTCCACTTT.

This clonotype was counted between two and nine times. The chain is built from TRBV6-9 and TRBJ2-3; 11 positions match TRBD1. CDR1 is MNHGY and CDR2 is SVAAGI in the germline V gene. This CDR3 region has 17 residues. The J segment lost 3 bases and the V segment lost 3 bases, leaving 8 bases of the junction unmatched. CDR3 loop: CASSYPLGQGDTDTQYF. In DNA, the CDR3 is TGTGCCAGCAGTTACCCTCTGGGACAGGGGGATACAGATACGCAGTATTTT.

This clonotype came up a few times. The chain recombines TRBV20-1 with TRBJ2-7; 11 bases match TRBD2. V shed 6 bases and J 5 bases; nucleotides not matched to a gene: 9. The CDR3 is 14 amino acids. Germline V lookup: CDR1 DFQATT, CDR2 SNEGSKA (reference sequence). The CDR3 here is CSALTSGTAHEQYF. CDR3 DNA: TGCAGTGCGCTGACTAGCGGGACTGCCCACGAGCAGTACTTC.

V and J are TRBV18 and TRBJ2-7, with 9 bases fitting TRBD1. This CDR3 has 19 residues. J lost 0 bases, V lost 2 bases, and 14 bases had no gene match. CDR1 and CDR2 from the germline V gene are KGHSH and LQKENI. The CDR3 spells CASSPAGTGNRGLSYEQYF. CDR3 DNA sequence: TGTGCCAGCTCACCAGCCGGGACAGGGAACCGAGGGCTCTCCTACGAGCAGTACTTC.

This clonotype was recorded a few times. This chain connects TRBV27 to TRBJ1-1; D is perhaps TRBD1 (5 bases). The germline V gene has CDR1 MNHEY and CDR2 SMNVEV (reference sequence). The CDR3 has 14 amino acids. Between the trimmed V and J ends, which lost 5 bases and 4 bases, there was a span of 14 bases. As DNA, the CDR3 is TGTGCCAGCAGTGCCCGACCGGGGGTCACTGAAGCTTTCTTT. It codes for CASSARPGVTEAFF.

This clonotype occurred many times. This chain joins TRBV20-1 and TRBJ1-2; a weak D match, TRBD1 (6 bases). Trimming removed 3 bases at V and 3 bases at J, with 11 bases between. Per germline, CDR1 DFQATT and CDR2 SNEGSKA (reference sequence). The CDR3 runs to 13 residues. The CDR3, as DNA: TGCAGTGCTAGCCGGGGGGCAGACTATGGCTACACCTTC. This codes for CSASRGADYGYTF.